This passage covers 18 T cell receptor beta chains from one sample sequenced in a study of beta chain features in type 1 diabetes. The study reverse transcribed the entire isolated RNA, so it sequenced expressed TCRB transcripts. TCRdb's table, derived via immunoSEQ multiplex PCR, lists solely in-frame clones and lacks some. The sample has approximately 37,000 clones, 49% seen once. Sample: central memory CD4+ T cells from blood. The receptors stem from a young woman in good health.

V and J are TRBV27 and TRBJ1-2; D may be TRBD1 (5 bases). CDR1 is MNHEY and CDR2 is SMNVEV in the germline V gene (reference sequence). There are 12 residues in the CDR3. Trimming left V 8 bases short and J 4 bases short, with 11 bases between. In DNA, the CDR3 is TGTGCCAGCCGTGACAGCGCCTATGGCTACACCTTC. This encodes CASRDSAYGYTF.

There are a few counts of this clone. The V gene is TRBV28, the J gene TRBJ2-5, with D maybe TRBD2 (6 bases). The CDR3 length is 15 residues. The V end was cut by 7 bases, the J end by 5 bases, with 20 bases between. CDR1 and CDR2 (germline): MDHEN, SYDVKM. CDR3 coding DNA: TGTGCCAGCAAGTCCGGCGGGGAGGTTGGGGAGACCCAGTACTTC. As protein: CASKSGGEVGETQYF.

This chain uses TRBV5-1 with TRBJ1-1; no reliable D call. The CDR3 has 14 residues. V lost 0 bases and J 5 bases, leaving 11 bases between the germline ends. Germline CDR1 SGHRS, CDR2 YFSETQ. The CDR3 coding sequence is TGCGCCAGCAGCTTGGACACAAGAGGAACTGAAGCTTTCTTT. Its protein is CASSLDTRGTEAFF.

This clone was seen a few times. The gene calls are TRBV5-1 and TRBJ1-1; maybe TRBD1 (5 bases). CDR3 length: 14 residues. Trimming pared 5 bases from V and 2 bases from J, leaving 13 bases between. Germline CDR1 reads SGHRS; CDR2 reads YFSETQ. Written as DNA, the CDR3 is TGCGCCAGCAGTCCTCAGGGCCGTAACACTGAAGCTTTCTTT. The encoded protein is CASSPQGRNTEAFF.

This rearrangement joins TRBV11-2 to TRBJ1-5; D is undetermined. Germline loops: CDR1 SGHAT, CDR2 FQNNGV. Trimming removed 0 bases from V and 5 bases from J, with 8 bases in between. The CDR3 loop spans 14 amino acids. CDR3 DNA: TGTGCCAGCAGCTTAGAGGTCCGGGATCAGCCCCAGCATTTT. It encodes CASSLEVRDQPQHF.

The chain joins TRBV19 to TRBJ2-3; no clear D. From germline, CDR1 is LNHDA and CDR2 SQIVND (reference sequence). V lost 2 bases and J 1 base, leaving 7 bases between the germline ends. The CDR3 totals 14 residues. CDR3 in DNA: TGTGCCAGTAGTATACTTACTCGCACAGATACGCAGTATTTT. It translates to CASSILTRTDTQYF. The full variable domain, completed using reference TRBV19 and TRBJ2-3, is DGGITQSPKYLFRKEGQNVTLSCEQNLNHDAMYWYRQDPGQGLRLIYYSQIVNDFQKGDIAEGYSVSREKKESFPLTVTSAQKNPTAFYLCASSILTRTDTQYFGPGTRLTVL.

The table lists this clone with a count of one. The chain has TRBV5-1 and TRBJ2-3, with 8 bases identical to TRBD2. V lost 6 bases, J lost 4 bases, and 7 bases stayed unmatched. This CDR3 has 14 amino acids. Per the germline V gene, CDR1 is SGHRS and CDR2 is YFSETQ. Here the CDR3 reads CASNKRESSDTQYF. CDR3 DNA sequence: TGCGCCAGCAACAAGCGGGAGTCGTCAGATACGCAGTATTTT.

This rearrangement joins TRBV12-5 to TRBJ1-5; D might be TRBD1 (6 bases). The CDR3 contains 15 residues. Trimming cost V 8 bases and J 6 bases, with 20 bases left between them. Germline V gene lookup returns CDR1 LGHNT and CDR2 FRNRAP. CDR3 DNA sequence: TGTGCTAGTATGCGGACAGTCCGAGGCGGTCAGCCCCAGCATTTT. This codes for CASMRTVRGGQPQHF.

This sequence joins TRBV18 and TRBJ2-5; 7 nucleotides align to TRBD2. In germline, CDR1 is KGHSH, CDR2 LQKENI. Trimming at V came to 5 bases and at J to 5 bases, leaving 5 bases not matched to a gene. The CDR3 has 13 amino acids. The CDR3 nucleotides read TGTGCCAGCTCAGGATCCGGGGGGGAGACCCAGTACTTC. Translation: CASSGSGGETQYF.

The V call is TRBV5-6, the J call TRBJ2-2, with D perhaps matching TRBD1 (6 bases). The CDR3 runs 16 residues. V was shortened by 0 bases and J by 2 bases, with 11 bases between the two germline ends. Germline lookup yields CDR1 SGHDT and CDR2 YYEEEE. As DNA, the CDR3 is TGTGCCAGCAGCTTGGGACAGGTGGGAAACACCGGGGAGCTGTTTTTT. Protein: CASSLGQVGNTGELFF.

J is TRBJ2-1 and V is TRBV18; D might be TRBD1 (6 bases). This CDR3 has 16 amino acids. The germline V gene has CDR1 KGHSH and CDR2 LQKENI. Trimming left V 9 bases short and J 4 bases short, with 22 bases between. The CDR3 DNA reads TGTGCCAGTTTTCCACCTATCGGGACACCTTACAATGAGCAGTTCTTC. Its translation: CASFPPIGTPYNEQFF. The full variable domain, with the rest looked up from reference TRBV18 and TRBJ2-1, is NAGVMQNPRHLVRRRGQEARLRCSPMKGHSHVYWYRQLPEEGLKFMVYLQKENIIDESGMPKERFSAEFPKEGPSILRIQQVVRGDSAAYFCASFPPIGTPYNEQFFGPGTRLTVL.

This clone has only a few counts. The chain is built from TRBV18 and TRBJ1-5; 8 bases map to TRBD1. CDR1 is KGHSH and CDR2 is LQKENI in the germline V gene. The V segment lost 6 bases and the J segment 1 base; nucleotides outside the gene matches: 14. This CDR3 is built from 18 residues. This CDR3 is CASSRGTGGGTSNQPQHF. Written as DNA, the CDR3 is TGTGCCAGCTCGCGCGGCACAGGGGGGGGAACGAGCAATCAGCCCCAGCATTTT.

V is TRBV7-2 and J is TRBJ1-5, with D possibly being TRBD1 (5 bases). The CDR3 totals 14 residues. Germline CDR1 is SGHTA and CDR2 is FQGNSA. With 5 bases removed from V and 9 bases from J, the gap between germline ends came to 17 bases. The CDR3 DNA sequence: TGTGCCAGCAGCAGACAGTCAGCGGGTCGGCCCCAGCATTTT. This encodes CASSRQSAGRPQHF.

This chain links TRBV7-2 with TRBJ1-1; TRBD1 is a possible D gene (5 bases). The ends were cut back, 5 bases at V and 5 bases at J, with 15 bases in the middle. The CDR3 is 14 amino acids. Germline CDR1 is SGHTA and CDR2 is FQGNSA. DNA of the CDR3: TGTGCCAGCAGCACCCGGAGGGGAGGAACTGAAGCTTTCTTT. This gives the protein CASSTRRGGTEAFF.

This sequence joins TRBV7-9 and TRBJ2-1, with D unclear. Germline CDR1 and CDR2: SEHNR and FQNEAQ (reference sequence). Trimming cost V 4 bases and J 7 bases, with 5 bases left between them. This CDR3 spans 11 amino acids. CDR3 protein: CASSYKNEQFF. The CDR3 nucleotides are TGTGCCAGCAGCTATAAAAATGAGCAGTTCTTC.

The sample holds a few counts of this clone. The rearrangement links TRBV29-1 to TRBJ1-2, with a tentative D call TRBD1 (6 bases). Trimming shortened V by 3 bases and J by 4 bases, and 12 bases separated the two germline ends. The CDR3 runs 13 residues. CDR1 and CDR2 (germline): SQVTM, ANQGSEA. The CDR3 DNA follows: TGCAGCGTTGACCGGGACAACCTCTATGGCTACACCTTC. This sequence encodes CSVDRDNLYGYTF.

This chain connects TRBV7-2 to TRBJ2-7, with TRBD1 matching over 7 bases. J was trimmed by 0 bases and V by 6 bases; bases with no gene match: 11. This CDR3 is built from 16 residues. Germline CDR1 reads SGHTA; CDR2 reads FQGNSA. CDR3 in amino acids: CASSPARDRFSYEQYF. The CDR3 DNA follows: TGTGCCAGCAGTCCCGCCCGGGACAGATTCTCCTACGAGCAGTACTTC.

The sample holds a few counts of this clone. The V gene is TRBV6-5, the J gene TRBJ2-5; maybe TRBD1 (6 bases). Germline-derived CDR1 and CDR2 are MNHEY and SVGAGI. The CDR3 totals 12 residues. V lost 6 bases and J lost 4, with 9 bases in between. In nucleotides, the CDR3 is TGTGCCAGCAGGGCAGGGGCAGAGACCCAGTACTTC. It codes for CASRAGAETQYF.